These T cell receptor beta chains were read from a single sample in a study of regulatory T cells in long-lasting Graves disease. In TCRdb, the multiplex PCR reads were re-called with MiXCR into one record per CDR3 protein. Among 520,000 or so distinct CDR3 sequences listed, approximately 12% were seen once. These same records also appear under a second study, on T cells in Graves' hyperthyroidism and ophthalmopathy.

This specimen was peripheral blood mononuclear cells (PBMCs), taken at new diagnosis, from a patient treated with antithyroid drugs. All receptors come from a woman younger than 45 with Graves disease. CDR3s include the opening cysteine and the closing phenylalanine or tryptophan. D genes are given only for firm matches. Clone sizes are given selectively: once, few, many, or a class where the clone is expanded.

TGTGCCAGCAGCCCTATTGAAGATACGCAGTATTTT | CASSPIEDTQYF | TRBJ2-3 | TRBV2 | . | many
TGCAGTGCTAGGAACTTGGCGGGAGGGGGCGGCACTGAAGCTTTCTTT | CSARNLAGGGGTEAFF | TRBJ1-1 | TRBV20-1 | TRBD1 | few
TGTGCCAGCAGGCCATTGACAGGGGGCGGTTCTGGGGCCAACGTCCTGACTTTC | CASRPLTGGGSGANVLTF | TRBJ2-6 | TRBV12-3/TRBV12-4 | TRBD1 | .
TGTGCCAGCAGTGGACATTCGGGTGCCGGGGAGCTGTTTTTT | CASSGHSGAGELFF | TRBJ2-2 | TRBV7-9 | . | few
TGTGCCAGCAGCCACTACGGGACAGCTATGAACACTGAAGCTTTCTTT | CASSHYGTAMNTEAFF | TRBJ1-1 | TRBV14 | TRBD1 | .
TGTGCCAGCAGCTTAGAGGCGGGAGTGGGGTACCATGAGCAGTTCTTC | CASSLEAGVGYHEQFF | TRBJ2-1 | TRBV13 | TRBD2 | .
TGTGCCAGCAGTTACGTGTTAGCGGGAAGGGATGAGCAGTTCTTC | CASSYVLAGRDEQFF | TRBJ2-1 | TRBV6-2/TRBV6-3 | TRBD2 | few
TGTGCCTGGGACCTGGCCACTGAGCAGTTCTTC | CAWDLATEQFF | TRBJ2-1 | TRBV30 | . | many
TGTGCCAGCAGCTTAGCATTCCGGGGCAATGAAGCTTTCTTT | CASSLAFRGNEAFF | TRBJ1-1 | TRBV11-3 | . | many
TGTGCCAGCAGCTTCCTAGGGGGGGCCGGCCTAGAGACCCAGTACTTC | CASSFLGGAGLETQYF | TRBJ2-5 | TRBV27 | . | few
TGTGCCAGTAGTATAGATCTGGACAGGACCAATGAGCAGTTCTTC | CASSIDLDRTNEQFF | TRBJ2-1 | TRBV19 | TRBD1 | few
TGTGCCAGCAGCCAATACGTAATTAACTATGGCTACACCTTC | CASSQYVINYGYTF | TRBJ1-2 | TRBV3-1 | . | many
TGTGCCAGCAGCGTAATGCGAGGCACTGAAGCTTTCTTT | CASSVMRGTEAFF | TRBJ1-1 | TRBV9 | . | many
TGTGCCAGCAGTTACCTAGGACGGGGGGCTGAGCAGTTCTTC | CASSYLGRGAEQFF | TRBJ2-1 | TRBV6-2/TRBV6-3 | . | .
TGTGCCAGCAGCGATGAGCCTGGAAGAAATTCACCCCTCCACTTT | CASSDEPGRNSPLHF | TRBJ1-6 | TRBV9 | . | few
TGTGCCAGCAGGTCCCGGACCTACAATGAGCAGTTCTTC | CASRSRTYNEQFF | TRBJ2-1 | TRBV2 | . | many
TGTGCCAGCAGTGATGCTAGCGGGAGGGTTGGGGCCAACGTCCTGACTTTC | CASSDASGRVGANVLTF | TRBJ2-6 | TRBV2 | TRBD2 | many
TGTGCCAGCAGCCTGAGGACACAGCGCTACACTGAAGCTTTCTTT | CASSLRTQRYTEAFF | TRBJ1-1 | TRBV11-2 | . | many
TGTGCCACCAAGGGCGGGAGAATCTCCTACGAGCAGTACTTC | CATKGGRISYEQYF | TRBJ2-7 | TRBV11-2 | TRBD2 | .
TGTGCCAGCAGTTACCCGGGACTCGTTAATCAGCCCCAGCATTTT | CASSYPGLVNQPQHF | TRBJ1-5 | TRBV6-2/TRBV6-3 | . | few